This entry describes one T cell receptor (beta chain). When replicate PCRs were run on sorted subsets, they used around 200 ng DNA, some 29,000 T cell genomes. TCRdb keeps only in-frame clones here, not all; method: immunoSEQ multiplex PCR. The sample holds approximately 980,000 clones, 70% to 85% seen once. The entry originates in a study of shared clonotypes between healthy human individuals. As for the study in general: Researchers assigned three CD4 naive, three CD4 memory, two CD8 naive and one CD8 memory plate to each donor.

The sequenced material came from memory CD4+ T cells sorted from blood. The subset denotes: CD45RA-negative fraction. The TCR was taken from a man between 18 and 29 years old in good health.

The CDR3 region has the DNA TGTGCCAGCAGTGAAGCGTTCCAATGGGGGAATCAGCCCCAGCATTTT. Translated: CASSEAFQWGNQPQHF. J is TRBJ1-5 and V is TRBV6-1; D perhaps matches TRBD1 (5 bases). Trimming removed 0 bases at V and 4 bases at J, with 13 bases between. Germline values: CDR1 MNHNS, CDR2 SASEGT. The CDR3 runs 16 residues.